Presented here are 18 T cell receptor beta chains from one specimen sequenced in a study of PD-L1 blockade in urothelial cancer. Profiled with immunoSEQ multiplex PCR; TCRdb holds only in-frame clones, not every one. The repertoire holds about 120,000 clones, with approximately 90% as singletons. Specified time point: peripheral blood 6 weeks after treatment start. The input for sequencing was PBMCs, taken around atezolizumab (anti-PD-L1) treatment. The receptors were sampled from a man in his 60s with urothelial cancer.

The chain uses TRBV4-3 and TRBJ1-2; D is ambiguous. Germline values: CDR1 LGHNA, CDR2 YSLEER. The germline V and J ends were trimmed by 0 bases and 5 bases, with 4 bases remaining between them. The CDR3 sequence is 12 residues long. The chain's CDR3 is CASSQDRYGYTF. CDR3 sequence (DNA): TGCGCCAGCAGCCAAGATCGTTATGGCTACACCTTC.

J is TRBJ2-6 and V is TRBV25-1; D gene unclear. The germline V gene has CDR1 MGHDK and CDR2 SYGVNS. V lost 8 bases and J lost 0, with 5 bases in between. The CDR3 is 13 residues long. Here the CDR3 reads CASRGSGANVLTF. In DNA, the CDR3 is TGTGCCAGCCGAGGCTCTGGGGCCAACGTCCTGACTTTC.

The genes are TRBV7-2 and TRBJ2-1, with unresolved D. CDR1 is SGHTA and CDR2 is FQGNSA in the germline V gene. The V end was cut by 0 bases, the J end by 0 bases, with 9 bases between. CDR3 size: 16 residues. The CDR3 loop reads CASSLAELSSYNEQFF. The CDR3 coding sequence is TGTGCCAGCAGCTTAGCCGAATTGAGCTCCTACAATGAGCAGTTCTTC. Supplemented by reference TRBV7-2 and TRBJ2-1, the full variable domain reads GAGVSQSPSNKVTEKGKDVELRCDPISGHTALYWYRQSLGQGLEFLIYFQGNSAPDKSGLPSDRFSAERTGGSVSTLTIQRTQQEDSAVYLCASSLAELSSYNEQFFGPGTRLTVL.

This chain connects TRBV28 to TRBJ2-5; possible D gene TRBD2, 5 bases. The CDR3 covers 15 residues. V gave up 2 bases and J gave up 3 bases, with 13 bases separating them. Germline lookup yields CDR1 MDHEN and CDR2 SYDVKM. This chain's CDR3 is CASSLRENLKETQYF. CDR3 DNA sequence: TGTGCCAGCAGTTTAAGGGAGAACTTGAAAGAGACCCAGTACTTC.

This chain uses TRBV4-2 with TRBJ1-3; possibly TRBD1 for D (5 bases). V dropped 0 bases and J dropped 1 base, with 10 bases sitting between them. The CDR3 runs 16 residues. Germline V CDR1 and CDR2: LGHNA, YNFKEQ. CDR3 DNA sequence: TGTGCCAGCAGCCAAGAGTCAGGGAGGTCTGGAAACACCATATATTTT. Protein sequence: CASSQESGRSGNTIYF.

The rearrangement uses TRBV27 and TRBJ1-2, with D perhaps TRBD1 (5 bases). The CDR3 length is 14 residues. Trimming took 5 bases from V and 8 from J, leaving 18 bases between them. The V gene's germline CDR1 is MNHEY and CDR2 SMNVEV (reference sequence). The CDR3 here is CASSPSGGVGGYTF. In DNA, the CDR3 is TGTGCCAGCAGTCCCTCGGGGGGGGTTGGGGGCTACACCTTC.

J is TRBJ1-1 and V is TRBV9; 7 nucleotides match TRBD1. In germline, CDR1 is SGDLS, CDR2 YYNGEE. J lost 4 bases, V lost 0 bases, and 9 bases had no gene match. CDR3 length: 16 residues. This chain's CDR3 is CASSVAEGGFATEAFF. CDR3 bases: TGTGCCAGCAGCGTAGCGGAAGGGGGCTTCGCCACTGAAGCTTTCTTT. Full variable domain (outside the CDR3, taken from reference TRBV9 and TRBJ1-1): DSGVTQTPKHLITATGQRVTLRCSPRSGDLSVYWYQQSLDQGLQFLIQYYNGEERAKGNILERFSAQQFPDLHSELNLSSLELGDSALYFCASSVAEGGFATEAFFGQGTRLTVV.

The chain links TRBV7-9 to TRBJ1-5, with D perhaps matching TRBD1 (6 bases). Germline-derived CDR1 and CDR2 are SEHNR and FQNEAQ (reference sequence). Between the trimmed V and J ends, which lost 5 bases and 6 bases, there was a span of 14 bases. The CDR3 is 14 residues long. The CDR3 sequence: CASSPTGIGQPQHF. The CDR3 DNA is TGTGCCAGCAGCCCAACAGGGATAGGTCAGCCCCAGCATTTT.

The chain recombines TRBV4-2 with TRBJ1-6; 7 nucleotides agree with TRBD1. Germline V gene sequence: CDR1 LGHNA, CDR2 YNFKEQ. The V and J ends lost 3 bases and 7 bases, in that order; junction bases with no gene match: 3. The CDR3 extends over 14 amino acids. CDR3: CASSQGQPNSPLHF. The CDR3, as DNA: TGTGCCAGCAGCCAGGGACAGCCCAATTCACCCCTCCACTTT.

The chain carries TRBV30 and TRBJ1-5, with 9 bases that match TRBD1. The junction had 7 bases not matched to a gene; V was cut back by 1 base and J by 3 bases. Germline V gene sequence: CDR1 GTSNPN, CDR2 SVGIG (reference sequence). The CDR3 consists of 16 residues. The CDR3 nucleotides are TGTGCCTGGAGTGCTTACAGGGGGCTTAACAATCAGCCCCAGCATTTT. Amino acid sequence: CAWSAYRGLNNQPQHF.

The CDR3 sequence: CASSPVAGLSGANVLTF. In DNA, the CDR3 is TGTGCCAGCAGCCCAGTAGCAGGGCTAAGCGGGGCCAACGTCCTGACTTTC. The rearrangement links TRBV7-3 to TRBJ2-6; weak D call: TRBD1 (5 bases). The CDR3 is 17 amino acids. Trimming took 5 bases from V and 4 from J, leaving 18 bases between them. Germline CDR1 and CDR2: SGHTA and FQGTGA.

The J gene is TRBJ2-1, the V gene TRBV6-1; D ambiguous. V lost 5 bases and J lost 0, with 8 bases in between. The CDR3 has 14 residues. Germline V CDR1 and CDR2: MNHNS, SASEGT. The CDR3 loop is CASSPEYSYNEQFF. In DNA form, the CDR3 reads TGTGCCAGCAGTCCAGAATACTCCTACAATGAGCAGTTCTTC.

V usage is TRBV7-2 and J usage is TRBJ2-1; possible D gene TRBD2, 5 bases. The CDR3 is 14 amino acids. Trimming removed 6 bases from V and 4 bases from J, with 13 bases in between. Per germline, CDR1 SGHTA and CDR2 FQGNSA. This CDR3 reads CASRIGGGYNEQFF. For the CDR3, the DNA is TGTGCCAGCAGGATTGGAGGCGGATACAATGAGCAGTTCTTC.

The CDR3 here is CASSIGPRTQPQHF. The CDR3 DNA sequence: TGTGCCAGTAGTATAGGTCCTCGAACACAGCCCCAGCATTTT. V is TRBV19 and J is TRBJ1-5; D is uncertain. Germline V gives CDR1 LNHDA, CDR2 SQIVND (reference sequence). The V and J ends lost 1 base and 7 bases respectively, with 11 bases between them. There are 14 residues in the CDR3.

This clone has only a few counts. CDR3 residues: CASSPRIGRRRQFF. The CDR3 DNA follows: TGTGCCAGCTCCCCACGTATCGGGAGGAGACGGCAGTTCTTC. This rearrangement joins TRBV28 to TRBJ2-1; 7 bases agree with TRBD2. The CDR3 consists of 14 residues. V was clipped by 8 bases and J by 12 bases; unmatched bases: 16. Per the germline V gene, CDR1 is MDHEN and CDR2 is SYDVKM.

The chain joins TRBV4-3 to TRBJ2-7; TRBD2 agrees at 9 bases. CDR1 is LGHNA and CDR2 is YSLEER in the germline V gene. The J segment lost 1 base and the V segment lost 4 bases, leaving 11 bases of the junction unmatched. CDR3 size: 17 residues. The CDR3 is CASSRGVAGAPSYEQYF. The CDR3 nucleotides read TGCGCCAGCAGCCGCGGGGTAGCGGGAGCCCCTTCCTACGAGCAGTACTTC.

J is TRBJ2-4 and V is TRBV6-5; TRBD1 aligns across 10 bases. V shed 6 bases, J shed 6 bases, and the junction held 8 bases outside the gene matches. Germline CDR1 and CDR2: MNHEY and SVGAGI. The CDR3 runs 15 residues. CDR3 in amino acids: CASRLNGDRGNIQYF. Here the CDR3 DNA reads TGTGCCAGCAGGCTCAACGGGGACAGGGGAAACATTCAGTACTTC.

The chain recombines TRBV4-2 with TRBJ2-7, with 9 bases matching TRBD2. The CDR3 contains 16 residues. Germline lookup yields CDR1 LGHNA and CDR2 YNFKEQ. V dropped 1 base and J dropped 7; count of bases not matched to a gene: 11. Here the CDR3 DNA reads TGTGCCAGCAGCCAAGTTACCAGCGGGGGGCCGAGGGAGCAGTACTTC. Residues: CASSQVTSGGPREQYF.